The present TCR beta chain was sequenced within a study of CD8+ T cells in alopecia areata. Extracted RNA was reverse transcribed, and the resulting cDNA served as sequencing template. Libraries were prepared by immunoSEQ multiplex PCR; TCRdb keeps only in-frame clonotypes and omits some of them. The sample shows roughly 5,800 clones, none of them appearing just once. This clone occurred a few times. The genes and germline here are from mouse. The read terminates 4 residues ahead of where the CDR3 ends, so the germline J gene completes it. This CDR3 is built from 12 residues. Per germline, CDR1 MSHET and CDR2 SYDVDS. Using CD4, CD8alpha, NKG2D, NKG2ACE and other markers, pooled cutaneous lymph node cells were sorted.

The genes are TRBV29 and TRBJ2-7; D remains ambiguous. Sequenced sample: CD8+ T cells sorted from a lymph node. The TCR originated in a C3H/HeJ mouse with alopecia areata. This strain has MHC haplotype H2-k. Incomplete CDR3 DNA: TGTGCTAGCAGTTTAAACAAATAT. It codes for CASSLNKY. The complete CDR3 protein is CASSLNKYEQYF.